Listed here are 22 T cell receptor beta chains from one sample, sequenced in a study of control samples from healthy donors and cancer patients. Here immunoSEQ multiplex PCR was the method, and the copy in TCRdb shows in-frame clones only, minus some. The table shows tens of thousands of clones, with around 90% occurring only once. Sequenced input: PBMCs. These TCRs come from a woman aged 55-69 years with head and neck cancer.

The chain has TRBV7-9 and TRBJ2-6, with D hard to call. The CDR3 is 15 residues long. Trimming took 1 base from V and 3 from J, leaving 7 bases between them. CDR1 and CDR2 from the germline V gene are SEHNR and FQNEAQ (reference sequence). This CDR3 is CASSLGMGGANVLTF. Here the CDR3 DNA reads TGTGCCAGCAGCTTAGGGATGGGTGGGGCCAACGTCCTGACTTTC.

The rearrangement joins TRBV7-9 to TRBJ1-5, with 8 bases that match TRBD1. The CDR3 runs to 14 residues. After removal of 4 bases from V and 4 bases from J, the junction contained 3 bases not matched to a gene. Germline V gene data show CDR1 as SEHNR and CDR2 as FQNEAQ (reference sequence). CDR3 amino acids: CASSSGTGNQPQHF. In DNA form, the CDR3 reads TGTGCCAGCAGCTCCGGGACAGGAAATCAGCCCCAGCATTTT. Filled out from reference TRBV7-9 and TRBJ1-5, the complete variable domain reads DTGVSQNPRHKITKRGQNVTFRCDPISEHNRLYWYRQTLGQGPEFLTYFQNEAQLEKSRLLSDRFSAERPKGSFSTLEIQRTEQGDSAMYLCASSSGTGNQPQHFGDGTRLSIL.

The V and J genes are TRBV18 and TRBJ2-3; 10 bases fit TRBD1. The length of the CDR3 is 15 residues. Germline V gene lookup returns CDR1 KGHSH and CDR2 LQKENI. Unmatched junction bases numbered 4, after V lost 4 bases and J lost 3 bases. In nucleotides, the CDR3 is TGTGCCAGCTCACAGGGACAGGGGACGACAGATACGCAGTATTTT. Encoded protein: CASSQGQGTTDTQYF. Variable domain in full (rest from reference TRBV18 and TRBJ2-3): NAGVMQNPRHLVRRRGQEARLRCSPMKGHSHVYWYRQLPEEGLKFMVYLQKENIIDESGMPKERFSAEFPKEGPSILRIQQVVRGDSAAYFCASSQGQGTTDTQYFGPGTRLTVL.

The J gene is TRBJ1-1, the V gene TRBV14; 9 positions agree with TRBD1. This CDR3 is built from 16 residues. Germline V gene lookup returns CDR1 SGHDN and CDR2 FVKESK. V gave up 4 bases and J gave up 4 bases; unmatched junction bases: 10. CDR3 loop: CASSPLGTGRGTEAFF. The CDR3 bases are TGTGCCAGCAGCCCCCTGGGGACAGGGAGAGGCACTGAAGCTTTCTTT.

The rearrangement joins TRBV29-1 to TRBJ1-4; D is perhaps TRBD1 (6 bases). The CDR3 is 13 amino acids. Germline V gene sequence: CDR1 SQVTM, CDR2 ANQGSEA. Trimming stripped 5 bases from V and 3 bases from J, with 10 bases between. The CDR3 nucleotides read TGCAGCGTTTTGGACAGCCCTAATGAAAAACTGTTTTTT. Protein sequence: CSVLDSPNEKLFF.

The rearrangement links TRBV11-3 to TRBJ2-1, with 8 bases matching TRBD2. J lost 5 bases, V lost 5 bases, and 5 bases had no gene match. The CDR3 consists of 14 residues. In germline, CDR1 is SGHNT, CDR2 YENEEA. The CDR3 DNA reads TGTGCCAGCAGCCAAACGGGGGGGCACAATGAGCAGTTCTTC. It translates to CASSQTGGHNEQFF.

The rearrangement links TRBV6-5 to TRBJ2-7, with D possibly matching TRBD1 (5 bases). Germline values: CDR1 MNHEY, CDR2 SVGAGI. V lost 5 bases to trimming and J lost 5 bases, with 16 bases between them. This CDR3 has 14 residues. CDR3 protein: CASSPRGIKDEQYF. CDR3 coding DNA: TGTGCCAGCAGTCCAAGGGGCATTAAAGACGAGCAGTACTTC.

The rearrangement joins TRBV7-2 to TRBJ1-1; D gene unclear. This CDR3 comprises 13 residues. Trimming pared 1 base from V and 10 bases from J, leaving 13 bases between. The germline gives CDR1 SGHTA, CDR2 FQGNSA. The CDR3 is CASSLDLSLGAFF. The CDR3, as DNA: TGTGCCAGCAGCTTAGATTTATCCCTGGGAGCTTTCTTT.

The V call is TRBV19, the J call TRBJ2-1; weak D call: TRBD1 (6 bases). The CDR3 has 14 residues. The V gene's germline CDR1 is LNHDA and CDR2 SQIVND (reference sequence). V gave up 7 bases and J gave up 2 bases, with 12 bases separating them. For the CDR3, the DNA is TGTGCCAGTAAGGTACAGGGAGCCTACAATGAGCAGTTCTTC. Amino acids: CASKVQGAYNEQFF.

The CDR3 here is CASRRQGSLSPLHF. As DNA, the CDR3 is TGTGCCAGCAGAAGACAGGGGTCCCTATCACCCCTCCACTTT. The chain carries TRBV2 and TRBJ1-6; TRBD1 matches 8 bases. CDR1 and CDR2 from the germline V gene are SNHLY and FYNNEI. CDR3 length: 14 residues. V shed 6 bases and J 10 bases; nucleotides not matched to a gene: 8. Full variable domain (remainder filled in from reference TRBV2 and TRBJ1-6): EPEVTQTPSHQVTQMGQEVILRCVPISNHLYFYWYRQILGQKVEFLVSFYNNEISEKSEIFDDQFSVERPDGSNFTLKIRSTKLEDSAMYFCASRRQGSLSPLHFGNGTRLTVT.

The chain couples TRBV6-5 to TRBJ1-5; D not resolved. The CDR3 contains 14 residues. The germline V and J ends were trimmed by 6 bases and 0 bases, with 9 bases remaining between them. Germline V gene lookup returns CDR1 MNHEY and CDR2 SVGAGI. CDR3 DNA: TGTGCCAGCAGGGCTGGGTATAGCAATCAGCCCCAGCATTTT. This codes for CASRAGYSNQPQHF.

The rearrangement links TRBV6-5 to TRBJ1-1; D is ambiguous. Trimming removed 3 bases from V and 7 bases from J, with 15 bases in between. The CDR3 is 14 amino acids. Per the germline V gene, CDR1 is MNHEY and CDR2 is SVGAGI. For the CDR3, the DNA is TGTGCCAGCAGTTATTATGGGAGATCGGGTGAAGCTTTCTTT. It yields the protein CASSYYGRSGEAFF.

The V gene is TRBV9, the J gene TRBJ2-2, with D perhaps matching TRBD2 (6 bases). This CDR3 contains 16 residues. Trimming left V 1 base short and J 5 bases short, with 15 bases between. Germline V gives CDR1 SGDLS, CDR2 YYNGEE. The DNA of the CDR3 is TGTGCCAGCAGCGTACGGCTAGCGACAGATACCGGGGAGCTGTTTTTT. Its translation: CASSVRLATDTGELFF.

This clone showed up just a few times. The chain couples TRBV5-1 to TRBJ1-6; no clear D gene. Germline V CDR1 and CDR2: SGHRS, YFSETQ. Trimming removed 0 bases at V and 1 base at J, with 8 bases between. The CDR3 is made up of 16 amino acids. The CDR3 nucleotides are TGCGCCAGCAGCTTGGCCTCTATATCCTATAATTCACCCCTCCACTTT. This translates into CASSLASISYNSPLHF. Based on the CDR3 plus reference TRBV5-1 and TRBJ1-6, the full variable domain is KAGVTQTPRYLIKTRGQQVTLSCSPISGHRSVSWYQQTPGQGLQFLFEYFSETQRNKGNFPGRFSGRQFSNSRSEMNVSTLELGDSALYLCASSLASISYNSPLHFGNGTRLTVT.

This clone was detected a few times. The chain combines TRBV18 with TRBJ1-5; D unresolved. Trimming stripped 2 bases from V and 5 bases from J, with 10 bases between. Germline values: CDR1 KGHSH, CDR2 LQKENI. This CDR3 spans 14 amino acids. The CDR3 sequence: CASSPSPVDQPQHF. CDR3 nucleotide sequence: TGTGCCAGCTCACCATCTCCCGTAGATCAGCCCCAGCATTTT.

This chain links TRBV15 with TRBJ2-1; tentatively, D is TRBD1 (5 bases). CDR3 length: 13 amino acids. Germline CDR1 is LNHNV and CDR2 is YYDKDF (reference sequence). The ends were cut back, 5 bases at V and 9 bases at J, with 14 bases in the middle. Here the CDR3 reads CATSDTQGAEQFF. The CDR3 DNA reads as TGTGCCACCAGCGACACTCAGGGCGCTGAGCAGTTCTTC.

The V call is TRBV14, the J call TRBJ2-2; D gene uncertain. This CDR3 is 12 amino acids long. Per the germline V gene, CDR1 is SGHDN and CDR2 is FVKESK. V was pared by 4 bases and J by 6 bases, with 6 bases between. The CDR3 region has the DNA TGTGCCAGCAGCCCCAGGCCCGGGGAGCTGTTTTTT. Translating it yields CASSPRPGELFF.

This clone came up once. The V and J genes are TRBV19 and TRBJ2-7, with D perhaps matching TRBD2 (5 bases). The CDR3 has 16 amino acids. The germline V gene encodes CDR1 LNHDA and CDR2 SQIVND (reference sequence). The ends were cut back, 4 bases at V and 0 bases at J, with 16 bases in the middle. CDR3 region: CASSNGGGVSSYEQYF. The CDR3 coding sequence is TGTGCCAGTAGTAATGGAGGTGGGGTGAGCTCCTACGAGCAGTACTTC.

The chain employs TRBV11-3 and TRBJ2-7, with D possibly being TRBD1 or TRBD2 (5 bases each). The germline V gene has CDR1 SGHNT and CDR2 YENEEA. This CDR3 has 15 residues. The germline V and J ends were trimmed by 5 bases and 3 bases, with 17 bases remaining between them. The CDR3 region has the DNA TGTGCCAGCAGCCAACGACGGGACGGGGACTACGAGCAGTACTTC. It yields the protein CASSQRRDGDYEQYF.

The chain carries TRBV24-1 and TRBJ1-5; no clear D gene. There are 14 residues in the CDR3. Looked up from germline, CDR1 is KGHDR and CDR2 is SFDVKD. V lost 4 bases and J 4 bases, leaving 10 bases between the germline ends. The CDR3 region is CATSEAGQNQPQHF. For the CDR3, the DNA is TGTGCCACCAGTGAAGCCGGGCAAAATCAGCCCCAGCATTTT.

The V call is TRBV27, the J call TRBJ2-2; 16 positions match TRBD2. This CDR3 has 20 residues. Germline V CDR1 and CDR2: MNHEY, SMNVEV (reference sequence). V lost 2 bases, J lost 4 bases, and 10 bases stayed unmatched. CDR3 amino acids: CASSLRGGLAGGPPTGELFF. The DNA for the CDR3 is TGTGCCAGCAGTTTACGGGGGGGACTAGCGGGAGGGCCGCCCACCGGGGAGCTGTTTTTT.

The chain uses TRBV5-8 and TRBJ2-1; 12 nucleotides agree with TRBD2. V was pared by 0 bases and J by 13 bases, with 2 bases of the junction left unmatched. Germline CDR1 is SGHTS and CDR2 is YDEGEE. This CDR3 comprises 13 residues. CDR3: CASSLVTSGGQFF. The CDR3 DNA is TGTGCCAGCAGCTTGGTGACTAGCGGGGGACAGTTCTTC.